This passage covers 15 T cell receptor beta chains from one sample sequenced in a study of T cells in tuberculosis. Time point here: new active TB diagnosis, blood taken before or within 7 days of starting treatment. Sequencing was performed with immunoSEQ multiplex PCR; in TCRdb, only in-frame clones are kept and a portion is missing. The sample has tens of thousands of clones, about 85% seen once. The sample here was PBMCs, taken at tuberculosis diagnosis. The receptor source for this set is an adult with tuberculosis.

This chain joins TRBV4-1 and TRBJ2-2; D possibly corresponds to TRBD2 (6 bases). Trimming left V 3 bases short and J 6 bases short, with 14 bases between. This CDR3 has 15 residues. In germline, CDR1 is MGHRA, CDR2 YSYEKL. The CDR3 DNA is TGCGCCAGCAGCCAGGTGGGACTGCGCCCCGGGGAGCTGTTTTTT. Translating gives CASSQVGLRPGELFF.

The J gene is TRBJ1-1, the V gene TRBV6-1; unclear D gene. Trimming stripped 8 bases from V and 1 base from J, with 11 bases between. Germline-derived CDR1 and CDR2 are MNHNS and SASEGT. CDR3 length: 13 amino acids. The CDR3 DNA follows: TGTGCCAGCGGGCGCGGGCGGAACACTGAAGCTTTCTTT. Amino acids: CASGRGRNTEAFF.

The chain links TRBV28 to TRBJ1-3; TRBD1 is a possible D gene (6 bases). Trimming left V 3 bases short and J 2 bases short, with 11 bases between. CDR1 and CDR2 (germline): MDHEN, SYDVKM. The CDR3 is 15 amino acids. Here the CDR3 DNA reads TGTGCCAGCAGTTTGGTACAGGGCACTGGAAACACCATATATTTT. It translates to CASSLVQGTGNTIYF.

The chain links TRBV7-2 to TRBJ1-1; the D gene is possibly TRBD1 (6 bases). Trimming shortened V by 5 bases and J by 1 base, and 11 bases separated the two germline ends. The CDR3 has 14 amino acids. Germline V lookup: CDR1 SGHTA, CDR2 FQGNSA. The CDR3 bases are TGTGCCAGCAGCCCTCAGGGGAGGAACACTGAAGCTTTCTTT. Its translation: CASSPQGRNTEAFF.

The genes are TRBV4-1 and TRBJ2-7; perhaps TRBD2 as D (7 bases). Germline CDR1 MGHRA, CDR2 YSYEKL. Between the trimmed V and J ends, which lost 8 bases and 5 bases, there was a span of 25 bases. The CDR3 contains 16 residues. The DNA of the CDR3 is TGCGCCAGCCAAAGCACCACCCGGGGGGCGCGTAACGAGCAGTACTTC. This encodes CASQSTTRGARNEQYF.

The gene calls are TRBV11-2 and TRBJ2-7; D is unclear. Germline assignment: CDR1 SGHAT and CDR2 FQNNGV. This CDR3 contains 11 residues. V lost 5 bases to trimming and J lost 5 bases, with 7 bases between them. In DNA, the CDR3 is TGTGCCAGCAGCCTGACTCACGAGCAGTACTTC. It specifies CASSLTHEQYF.

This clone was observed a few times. The CDR3 DNA reads as TGCGCCAGCAGCCCCGGACTAGCGGGGGGGCGACAGGCCGGGGAGCTGTTTTTT. It codes for CASSPGLAGGRQAGELFF. The chain links TRBV5-1 to TRBJ2-2; 15 nucleotides agree with TRBD2. The CDR3 is 18 amino acids. Unmatched junction bases numbered 10, after V lost 4 bases and J lost 6 bases. CDR1 SGHRS and CDR2 YFSETQ come from the germline V gene.

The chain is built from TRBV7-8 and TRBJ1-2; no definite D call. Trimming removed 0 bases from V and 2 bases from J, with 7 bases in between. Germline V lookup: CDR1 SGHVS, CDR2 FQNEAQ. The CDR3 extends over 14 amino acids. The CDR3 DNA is TGTGCCAGCAGCTTAGCCGGGTCAAACTATGGCTACACCTTC. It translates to CASSLAGSNYGYTF.

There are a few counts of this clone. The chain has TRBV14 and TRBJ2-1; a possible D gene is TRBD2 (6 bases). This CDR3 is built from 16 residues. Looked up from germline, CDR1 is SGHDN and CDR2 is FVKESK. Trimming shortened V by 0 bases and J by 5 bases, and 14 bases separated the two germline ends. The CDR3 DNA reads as TGTGCCAGCAGCCAAGATCGCCCCGGGAGCCACAATGAGCAGTTCTTC. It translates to CASSQDRPGSHNEQFF.

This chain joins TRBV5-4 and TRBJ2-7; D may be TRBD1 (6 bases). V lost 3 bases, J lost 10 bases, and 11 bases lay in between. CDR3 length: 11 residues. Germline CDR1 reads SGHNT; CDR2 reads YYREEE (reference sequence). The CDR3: CASSSTGIQYF. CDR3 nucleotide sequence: TGTGCCAGCAGCTCCACAGGGATTCAGTACTTC.

The CDR3 is CASSFTGTRFPGANVLTF. DNA of the CDR3: TGCGCCAGCAGCTTTACCGGGACTAGGTTTCCTGGGGCCAACGTCCTGACTTTC. This chain uses TRBV5-1 with TRBJ2-6; 8 positions match TRBD2. Germline lookup yields CDR1 SGHRS and CDR2 YFSETQ. Trimming at V came to 2 bases and at J to 2 bases, leaving 9 bases not matched to a gene. There are 18 residues in the CDR3.

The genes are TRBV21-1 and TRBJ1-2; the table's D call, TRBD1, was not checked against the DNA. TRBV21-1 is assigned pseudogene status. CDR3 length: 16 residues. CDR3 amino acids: CASSKDQRDREYGYTF. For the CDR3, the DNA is TGTGCCAGCAGCAAAGACCAACGGGACAGGGAGTATGGCTACACCTTC.

The CDR3 nucleotides read TGTGCCAGCAGTCCGAGGACTATAAATGAAAAACTGTTTTTT. Protein product: CASSPRTINEKLFF. The chain couples TRBV25-1 to TRBJ1-4, with no clear D. CDR1 is MGHDK and CDR2 is SYGVNS in the germline V gene. This CDR3 comprises 14 residues. Trimming removed 5 bases at V and 5 bases at J, with 12 bases between.

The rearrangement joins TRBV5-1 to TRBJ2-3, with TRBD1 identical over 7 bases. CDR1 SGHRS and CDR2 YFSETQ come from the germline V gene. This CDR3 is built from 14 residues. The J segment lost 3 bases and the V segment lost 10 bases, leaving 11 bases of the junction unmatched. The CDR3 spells CAGASGGRTDTQYF. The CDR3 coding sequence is TGCGCCGGAGCATCAGGGGGAAGGACAGATACGCAGTATTTT.

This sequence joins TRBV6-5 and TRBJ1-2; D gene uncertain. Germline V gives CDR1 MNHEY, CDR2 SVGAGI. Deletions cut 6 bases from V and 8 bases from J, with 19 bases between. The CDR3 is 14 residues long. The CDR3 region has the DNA TGTGCCAGCAGCCCCAACCCAGGCAGGAAGGGCTACACCTTC. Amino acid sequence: CASSPNPGRKGYTF.